This T cell receptor (beta chain) was sequenced during a study of PD-L1 blockade in urothelial cancer. The wider study: After treatment start, blood was analyzed at 3 weeks (second dose) and at 6 weeks.

The time point: peripheral blood 6 weeks after treatment start. Pretreatment and on-treatment blood mononuclear cell samples were taken, totaling between 1 and 8 time points per patient. Profiling relied on immunoSEQ multiplex PCR, and the TCRdb table lists in-frame clones only, not all of them. The profile shows some 41,000 clones, about four fifths of them singletons. The germline V gene has CDR1 MNHNS and CDR2 SASEGT. This CDR3 is built from 20 residues. The junction had 19 bases not matched to a gene; V was cut back by 4 bases and J by 1 base. The chain combines TRBV6-1 with TRBJ2-3; 8 positions agree with TRBD1. Sequencing used PBMCs, obtained around atezolizumab (anti-PD-L1) treatment. This TCR was sampled from a man in his 60s with urothelial cancer. The CDR3 coding sequence is TGTGCCAGCAGTGCTCGGACAGGGCGCGTCGGTTCGGCTCGCACAGATACGCAGTATTTT. Amino acid sequence: CASSARTGRVGSARTDTQYF.